This entry lists 25 T cell receptor beta chains sequenced from one sample in a study of tumor-infiltrating lymphocytes in primary liver carcinoma. RNA and DNA were co-extracted from about 19-30 mg of unsorted bulk tissue. From around 530 ng of total RNA, TCR beta-specific cDNA was reverse-transcribed using a constant-region primer. Three-round nested multiplex PCR performed with slightly modified ARM-PCR produced the TCR beta libraries. Each of the first two PCR rounds ran approximately 9 cycles with TRBV1-TRBV30 forward and C-beta reverse primers. Each CDR3 protein gets one entry after TCRdb re-called the multiplex PCR reads with MiXCR. The sample lists more than 70,000 distinct CDR3 sequences, approximately 70% occurring once. Sequences were obtained from liver tumor tissue from sampling region 1. Subset reported: tumor region T1, superior pole. The receptors originated from a middle-aged man with primary liver carcinoma and hepatitis B virus infection.

Comment on this clonotype: At one end, the junction sequence differs from germline, possibly due to a read error. The chain combines TRBV29-1 with TRBJ2-1; D might be TRBD2 (6 bases). Looked up from germline, CDR1 is SQVTM and CDR2 is ANQGSEA. The CDR3 length is 12 residues. CDR3 amino acids: CSVETSKGEQFF. CDR3 sequence (DNA): TGTAGCGTTGAAACTAGCAAGGGTGAGCAGTTCTTC.

The rearrangement links TRBV4-1 to TRBJ2-1; 8 nucleotides match TRBD2. Per the germline V gene, CDR1 is MGHRA and CDR2 is YSYEKL. The CDR3 has 15 amino acids. J gave up 9 bases and V 8 bases, and 15 bases lay outside the gene matches. As DNA, the CDR3 is TGCGCCAGCCAAGGTTCCCGGGAGGGCCGAGGTGAGCAGTTCTTC. This gives the protein CASQGSREGRGEQFF.

In its sample, this clonotype was seen many times. V is TRBV30 and J is TRBJ2-3, with D possibly called TRBD1 or TRBD2 (5 bases each). CDR1 is GTSNPN, CDR2 SVGIG, per germline (reference sequence). The CDR3 runs 13 residues. Trimming pared 0 bases from V and 9 bases from J, leaving 13 bases between. CDR3 nucleotides: TGTGCCTGGAGTGTTTTTCACCGGGGCACGCAGTATTTT. It specifies CAWSVFHRGTQYF.

A word on this clonotype: Given the absence of the conserved phenylalanine or tryptophan at the CDR3 end, a read error is likely. The gene calls are TRBV12-3 or TRBV12-4 and TRBJ1-2; D unresolved. This CDR3 is built from 13 residues. The DNA for the CDR3 is TGTGTCAGCAATCGCGAGGAGAACTATGGCTACACCTCC. Its translation is CVSNREENYGYTS.

The genes are TRBV12-3 or TRBV12-4 and TRBJ2-1, with a weak D call TRBD2 (6 bases). V was cut by 8 bases and J by 6 bases, with 17 bases left in between. The CDR3 length is 14 residues. The CDR3 nucleotides read TGTGCCAGCCACGGACTATCGGGTCCCAATGAGCAGTTCTTC. This gives the protein CASHGLSGPNEQFF.

Worth noting for this clonotype: A much larger clone lies a single base off, so this may be a read error. The chain links TRBV5-8 to TRBJ2-3; D gene uncertain. Germline CDR1 reads SGHTS; CDR2 reads YDEGEE. The CDR3 spans 13 residues. In DNA form, the CDR3 reads TGTGCCGGCAGCTTGGGCGCCACAGATACGCAGTATTTT. It encodes CAGSLGATDTQYF.

Concerning this clonotype itself: The CDR3 carries no conserved terminal phenylalanine or tryptophan, so it likely arises from a read error. The rearrangement links TRBV12-3 or TRBV12-4 to TRBJ2-1; D is uncertain. V shed 2 bases and J shed 13 bases, with 12 bases lying between them. The CDR3 is 12 residues long. CDR3 in DNA: TGTGCCAGCAGTTTACCGACCCTCGAACAGTTCCTC. Its protein product is CASSLPTLEQFL.

The rearrangement uses TRBV11-2 and TRBJ1-1, with TRBD1 identical over 8 bases. CDR3 length: 16 amino acids. The J segment lost 7 bases and the V segment lost 7 bases, leaving 17 bases of the junction unmatched. The germline gives CDR1 SGHAT, CDR2 FQNNGV. The CDR3 coding sequence is TGTGCCAGCAATCGTACGATTCTGGGACAGGAGATTGAAGCTTTCTTT. Its translation is CASNRTILGQEIEAFF.

About this clonotype itself: The junction and the germline gene differ at one end; a read error may be behind it. The chain recombines TRBV11-1 with TRBJ1-1; possibly TRBD1 for D (5 bases). This CDR3 is 15 amino acids long. Germline CDR1 is SGHAT and CDR2 is FQDESV (reference sequence). CDR3 sequence: CANSLQTAEHTEAFF. CDR3 DNA sequence: TGTGCCAACAGCCTTCAGACAGCAGAGCATACTGAAGCTTTCTTT.

On this clonotype: Sequence at one end of the junction differs from germline and may be a read error. V usage is TRBV11-2 and J usage is TRBJ2-3, with TRBD2 as a possible D gene (6 bases). The CDR3 length is 17 residues. CDR1 is SGHAT, CDR2 FQNNGV, per germline. The CDR3 sequence: CASSLVGAGSGQGTQYF. The CDR3 DNA reads TGTGCCAGTAGCTTAGTCGGCGCGGGGTCGGGTCAAGGTACGCAGTATTTT.

By sample share, this clonotype is medium-sized. The chain joins TRBV4-2 to TRBJ2-1; 11 bases are a match to TRBD2. Germline V gene sequence: CDR1 LGHNA, CDR2 YNFKEQ. The CDR3 consists of 16 residues. Trimming at V came to 4 bases and at J to 0 bases, leaving 2 bases not matched to a gene. CDR3 DNA sequence: TGTGCCAGCAGCCCGACTAGCGGGATCTCCTACAATGAGCAGTTCTTC. Protein: CASSPTSGISYNEQFF.

There are many counts of this clonotype. V gene TRBV4-2 combines with J gene TRBJ2-2; D is ambiguous. Trimming left V 0 bases short and J 2 bases short, with 4 bases between. The germline CDR1 and CDR2 sequences are LGHNA and YNFKEQ. The length of the CDR3 is 14 residues. The CDR3 loop reads CASSQEGNTGELFF. CDR3 nucleotides: TGTGCCAGCAGCCAAGAAGGAAACACCGGGGAGCTGTTTTTT.

For this clonotype: With a much larger clone just one base away, this may be a read error. V usage is TRBV6-5 and J usage is TRBJ1-1; 7 bases are shared with TRBD1. The germline V gene has CDR1 MNHEY and CDR2 SVGAGI. The length of the CDR3 is 14 residues. V lost 6 bases and J lost 1; bases outside the gene matches: 5. As DNA, the CDR3 is TGTGCCAGCAGGGTACAGGGGAAGAACACTGAAGCTTTCTTT. Protein product: CASRVQGKNTEAFF.

This clonotype was recorded only once. One junction end disagrees with the germline gene, perhaps due to a read error. The chain is built from TRBV29-1 and TRBJ1-1; unclear D gene. This CDR3 is 15 amino acids long. CDR1 is SQVTM, CDR2 ANQGSEA, per germline. This CDR3 is CSVAPGWGMNAEAFF. Written as DNA, the CDR3 is TGCAGCGTTGCCCCGGGATGGGGAATGAACGCTGAAGCTTTCTTT.

The chain joins TRBV4-1 to TRBJ1-2; D gene unclear. Trimming cost V 4 bases and J 5 bases, with 23 bases left between them. Germline assignment: CDR1 MGHRA and CDR2 YSYEKL. This CDR3 contains 17 residues. The CDR3 loop reads CASSPSVVHGDRYGYTF. CDR3 nucleotide sequence: TGCGCCAGCAGCCCCTCCGTGGTGCACGGGGATAGATATGGCTACACCTTC.

In regard to this clonotype: No conserved phenylalanine or tryptophan is present at the end of the CDR3, so a read error is the likely explanation. The rearrangement links TRBV6-5 to TRBJ2-5; no reliable D call. CDR1 MNHEY and CDR2 SVGAGI come from the germline V gene. This CDR3 is built from 14 residues. This CDR3 reads CVSSYGRYQETQYL. Written as DNA, the CDR3 is TGTGTCAGCAGTTACGGCAGGTACCAAGAGACCCAGTACTTG.

This clonotype was counted many times. The chain combines TRBV4-1 with TRBJ1-6, with D perhaps TRBD1 (6 bases). This CDR3 contains 16 residues. The germline CDR1 and CDR2 sequences are MGHRA and YSYEKL. V was shortened by 3 bases and J by 6 bases, with 15 bases between the two germline ends. DNA for the CDR3: TGCGCCAGCAGCCATCTCACAGGGAAGGCTAATTCACCCCTCCACTTT. Amino acid sequence: CASSHLTGKANSPLHF.

The chain has TRBV18 and TRBJ2-7; D is perhaps TRBD2 (6 bases). Germline V gene data show CDR1 as KGHSH and CDR2 as LQKENI. This CDR3 is built from 15 residues. CDR3 protein: CVSSLDGGASDEQYF. CDR3 nucleotides: TGTGTCAGTTCACTTGACGGAGGGGCTAGCGACGAGCAGTACTTC.

On this clonotype: This could be a read error, since a much larger clone is one nucleotide away. The chain recombines TRBV5-4 with TRBJ2-7, with TRBD2 identical over 9 bases. Germline V lookup: CDR1 SGHNT, CDR2 YYREEE (reference sequence). Trimming removed 0 bases from V and 2 bases from J; junction bases left unmatched: 0. This CDR3 is built from 14 residues. The CDR3 nucleotides are TGTGCCAGCAGCTTGGGGACTAGCGCCTACGAGCAGTACTTC. It codes for CASSLGTSAYEQYF.

Concerning this clonotype itself: Relative to the germline gene, one junction end is altered; a read error may explain this. V and J are TRBV7-8 and TRBJ2-7; D gene uncertain. The CDR3 sequence is 16 residues long. From germline, CDR1 is SGHVS and CDR2 FQNEAQ. The CDR3 nucleotides read TGTGCCAGCAGCTTAGAACTATCGGGTAACTCCTACGAACAGTACTTC. It codes for CASSLELSGNSYEQYF.

V and J are TRBV5-1 and TRBJ2-3; TRBD2 aligns across 14 bases. The CDR3 is 16 residues long. Germline CDR1 and CDR2: SGHRS and YFSETQ. V gave up 4 bases and J gave up 5 bases; unmatched junction bases: 6. The CDR3 protein is CASSGGTSGRRDTQYF. The CDR3, as DNA: TGCGCCAGCAGCGGGGGGACTAGCGGGAGAAGAGATACGCAGTATTTT.

For this clonotype: A junction boundary mismatches the germline segment, possibly from a read error. J is TRBJ2-1 and V is TRBV29-1, with D perhaps assigned TRBD1 or TRBD2 (5 bases each). Germline V CDR1 and CDR2: SQVTM, ANQGSEA. The CDR3 sequence is 11 residues long. The CDR3 DNA sequence: TGCGGCGTTCGCCGGGGCGATGAGAAGTTCTTC. It yields the protein CGVRRGDEKFF.

This clonotype has a count of ten or more. The chain recombines TRBV5-1 with TRBJ1-1; D gene ambiguous. Germline CDR1 and CDR2: SGHRS and YFSETQ. CDR3 length equals 14 residues. The ends were cut back, 4 bases at V and 0 bases at J, with 10 bases in the middle. CDR3 DNA sequence: TGCGCCAGCAGCGCGGACGGGCTGAACACTGAAGCTTTCTTT. This translates into CASSADGLNTEAFF.

In its sample, this clonotype was seen once. The chain has TRBV20-1 and TRBJ2-7; weak D call: TRBD2 (6 bases). There are 12 residues in the CDR3. V dropped 8 bases and J dropped 3 bases, with 14 bases sitting between them. Germline V lookup: CDR1 DFQATT, CDR2 SNEGSKA (reference sequence). CDR3 amino acids: CSTKGLIYEQYF. CDR3 bases: TGCAGTACCAAGGGACTTATCTACGAGCAGTACTTC.

This chain uses TRBV29-1 with TRBJ2-3; 7 nucleotides align to TRBD1. The J segment lost 4 bases and the V segment lost 2 bases, leaving 12 bases of the junction unmatched. The CDR3 is 16 amino acids. From germline, CDR1 is SQVTM and CDR2 ANQGSEA. Written as DNA, the CDR3 is TGCAGCGTTGAACCCCGGGACAGTGGAGTTGCAGATACGCAGTATTTT. It encodes CSVEPRDSGVADTQYF.